This TCR beta chain originates from a study of beta chain features in type 1 diabetes. The CDR3 sequence is 14 residues long. Between the trimmed V and J ends, which lost 4 bases and 3 bases, there was a span of 12 bases. Germline V CDR1 and CDR2: LGHNA, YNFKEQ. This clone has more than one count but fewer than ten. Every isolated RNA sample was fully reverse transcribed, so sequencing captured expressed TCRB transcripts. Some clones are missing from TCRdb's copy, which holds only in-frame ones; the method was immunoSEQ multiplex PCR. Altogether about 350,000 clones are present, around 20% being singletons, with the ten largest covering approximately 0.041%.

V and J are TRBV4-2 and TRBJ1-1; D ambiguous. Sequenced input: naive CD4+ T cells from blood. This sequence was found in a woman under 30 in good health. CDR3 bases: TGTGCCAGCAGCCGCGGACGGGGTGACACTGAAGCTTTCTTT. Its protein product is CASSRGRGDTEAFF.